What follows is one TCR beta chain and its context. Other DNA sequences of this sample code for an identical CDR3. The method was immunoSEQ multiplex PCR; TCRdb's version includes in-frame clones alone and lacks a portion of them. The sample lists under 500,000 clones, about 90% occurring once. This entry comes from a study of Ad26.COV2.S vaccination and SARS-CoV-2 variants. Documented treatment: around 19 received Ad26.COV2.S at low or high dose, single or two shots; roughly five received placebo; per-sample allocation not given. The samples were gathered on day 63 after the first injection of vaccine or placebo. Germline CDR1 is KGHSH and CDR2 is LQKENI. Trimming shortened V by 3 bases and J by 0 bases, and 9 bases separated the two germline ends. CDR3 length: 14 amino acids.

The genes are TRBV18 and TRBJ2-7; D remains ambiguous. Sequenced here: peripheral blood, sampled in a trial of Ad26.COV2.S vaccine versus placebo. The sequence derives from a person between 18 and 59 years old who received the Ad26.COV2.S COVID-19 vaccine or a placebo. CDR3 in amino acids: CASSPGTTSYEQYF. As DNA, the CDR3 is TGTGCCAGCTCACCCGGTACCACCTCCTACGAGCAGTACTTC.